The entry that follows covers one T cell receptor (beta chain) sequence. The protocol was immunoSEQ multiplex PCR, while the TCRdb copy is restricted to in-frame clones and leaves out a portion. The sample shows around 53,000 clones, around 84% of them seen only once. This specimen belongs to a study of technical replicates of blood from a few donors. V was shortened by 0 bases and J by 2 bases, with 12 bases between the two germline ends. CDR3 size: 16 residues. Germline V lookup: CDR1 SGHRS, CDR2 YFSETQ. Sequencing was done on a sample of PBMCs. The clonotype originates from a human donor in good health. Some clones in this sample may be carry-over from other donors' samples. The chain couples TRBV5-1 to TRBJ1-5; D may be TRBD1 (6 bases). Written as DNA, the CDR3 is TGCGCCAGCAGCTTGGCACTGGGGGCTGGCAATCAGCCCCAGCATTTT. It translates to CASSLALGAGNQPQHF.